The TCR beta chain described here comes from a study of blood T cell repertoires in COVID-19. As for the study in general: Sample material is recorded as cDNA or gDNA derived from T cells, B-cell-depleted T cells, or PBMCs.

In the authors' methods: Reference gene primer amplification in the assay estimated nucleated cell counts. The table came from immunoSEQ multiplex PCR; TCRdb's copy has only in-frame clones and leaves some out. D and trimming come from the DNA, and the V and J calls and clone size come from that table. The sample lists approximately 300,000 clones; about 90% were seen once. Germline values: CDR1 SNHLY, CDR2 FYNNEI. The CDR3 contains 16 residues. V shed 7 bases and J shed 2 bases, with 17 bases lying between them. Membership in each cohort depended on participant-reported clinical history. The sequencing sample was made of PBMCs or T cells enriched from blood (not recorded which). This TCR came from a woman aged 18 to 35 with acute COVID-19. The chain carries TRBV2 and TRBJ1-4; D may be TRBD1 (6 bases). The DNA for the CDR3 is TGTGCCAGCACGACAGGCCCAATTGGGACTAATGAAAAACTGTTTTTT. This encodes CASTTGPIGTNEKLFF.